This T cell receptor beta chain stems from a study of T cells in Graves' hyperthyroidism and ophthalmopathy. Study-wide background: Blood from the periphery was taken at initial diagnosis, before any treatment.

Each diagnosis drew on symptoms, thyroxine, TRAb, thyroid ultrasound and orbital computed tomography findings. Trimming pared 3 bases from V and 0 bases from J, leaving 20 bases between. The CDR3 consists of 19 residues. The germline gives CDR1 SGHTA, CDR2 FQGNSA. This clonotype was observed once. RNA transcripts were the template for amplifying TCR beta CDR3 regions. Using the HTBI primer set, a first-round RT-PCR was run on the TCR CDR3. TCRdb reanalysed the multiplex PCR reads using MiXCR and keeps one entry per CDR3 protein. This repertoire shows approximately 690,000 distinct CDR3 sequences, around 20% found once; its top ten account for under 35%.

Source material: blood. The clonotype originates from a man under 40 with Graves' ophthalmopathy. The genes are TRBV7-2 and TRBJ1-4, with D maybe TRBD1 (6 bases). CDR3 in amino acids: CASSFPRGAPDATNEKLFF. The CDR3 DNA sequence: TGTGCCAGCAGCTTCCCCCGGGGGGCCCCCGACGCAACTAATGAAAAACTGTTTTTT.